This T cell receptor beta chain was observed in a study of tumor-infiltrating lymphocytes in localized non-small cell lung cancer. The wider study: The cohort mixed smokers and never-smokers, several histologies, and some post-neoadjuvant-chemotherapy samples. Resected tumor was paired with non-adjacent uninvolved lung from the same patient. Whole-study findings and limits: T-cell fraction did not differ between immunotypes IM1 and IM2. Available tissue quantity limited TCR sequencing to a patient subset.

The CDR3 is 16 residues long. The V segment lost 7 bases and the J segment 2 bases; nucleotides outside the gene matches: 11. The germline gives CDR1 SGHNT, CDR2 YENEEA. This clone has more than one count but fewer than ten. Antigen specificity is unknown. Measured with immunoSEQ multiplex PCR; TCRdb has only the in-frame clones, and not every one. The table lists approximately 17,000 clones, almost 70% of them singletons. This chain uses TRBV11-3 with TRBJ2-7, with 10 bases identical to TRBD1. Sequencing was carried out using lung tumor tissue. The sequence was obtained from a human donor with non-small cell lung cancer. Written as DNA, the CDR3 is TGTGCCAGCACCGTAAGGTCCGGGACAGGGGCCTACGAGCAGTACTTC. It encodes CASTVRSGTGAYEQYF.